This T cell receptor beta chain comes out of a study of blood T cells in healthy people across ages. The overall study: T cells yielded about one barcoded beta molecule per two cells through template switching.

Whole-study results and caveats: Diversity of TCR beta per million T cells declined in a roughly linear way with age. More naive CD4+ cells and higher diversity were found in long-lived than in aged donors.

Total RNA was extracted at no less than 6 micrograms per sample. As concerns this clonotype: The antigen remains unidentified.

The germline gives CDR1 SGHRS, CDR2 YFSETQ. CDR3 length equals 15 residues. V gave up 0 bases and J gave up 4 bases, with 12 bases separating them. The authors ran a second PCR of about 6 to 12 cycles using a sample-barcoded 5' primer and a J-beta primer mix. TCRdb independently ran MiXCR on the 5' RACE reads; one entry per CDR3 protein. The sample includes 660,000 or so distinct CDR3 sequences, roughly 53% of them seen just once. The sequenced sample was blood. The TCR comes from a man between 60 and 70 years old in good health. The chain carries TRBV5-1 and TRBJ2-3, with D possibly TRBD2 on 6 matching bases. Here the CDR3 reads CASSLEVGGADTQYF. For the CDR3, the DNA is TGCGCCAGCAGCTTGGAAGTGGGGGGAGCAGATACGCAGTATTTT.